These 32 T cell receptor beta chains originate from one sample sequenced in a study of blood T cell repertoires in COVID-19. This table comes from immunoSEQ multiplex PCR, and its TCRdb copy is limited to in-frame clones, with some not included. The sample shows about 280,000 clones, over 80% of them seen only once. Sequenced input: PBMCs or T cells enriched from blood (not recorded which). The receptors derive from a woman in her twenties or thirties with acute COVID-19.

The rearrangement joins TRBV5-1 to TRBJ2-1; no reliable D call. Per the germline V gene, CDR1 is SGHRS and CDR2 is YFSETQ. This CDR3 has 11 residues. V was clipped by 1 base and J by 9 bases, with 5 bases between them. The CDR3 coding sequence is TGCGCCAGCAGCTTGTACGGTGAGCAGTTCTTC. It is translated as CASSLYGEQFF. Full variable domain (outside the CDR3, taken from reference TRBV5-1 and TRBJ2-1): KAGVTQTPRYLIKTRGQQVTLSCSPISGHRSVSWYQQTPGQGLQFLFEYFSETQRNKGNFPGRFSGRQFSNSRSEMNVSTLELGDSALYLCASSLYGEQFFGPGTRLTVL.

The chain couples TRBV6-1 to TRBJ1-2; 9 positions match TRBD1. The ends lost 1 base at V and 7 bases at J; junction bases unmatched: 4. This CDR3 has 14 residues. Germline CDR1 MNHNS, CDR2 SASEGT. In nucleotides, the CDR3 is TGTGCCAGCAGTGAAGAAACAGGGGGCGGTGGCTACACCTTC. This gives the protein CASSEETGGGGYTF.

The chain links TRBV2 to TRBJ1-4; D perhaps matches TRBD1 (5 bases). Germline CDR1 SNHLY, CDR2 FYNNEI. Trimming left V 6 bases short and J 4 bases short, with 18 bases between. The CDR3 has 16 residues. CDR3 in amino acids: CASRALGVTFNEKLFF. In nucleotides, the CDR3 is TGTGCCAGCAGGGCCCTAGGGGTTACTTTTAATGAAAAACTGTTTTTT.

The gene calls are TRBV11-2 and TRBJ2-3; D not resolved. There are 13 residues in the CDR3. V shed 5 bases and J shed 4 bases, with 10 bases lying between them. Germline values: CDR1 SGHAT, CDR2 FQNNGV. The CDR3 here is CASSPPTPDTQYF. In DNA, the CDR3 is TGTGCCAGCAGCCCACCGACACCAGATACGCAGTATTTT. The full variable domain, completed using reference TRBV11-2 and TRBJ2-3, is EAGVAQSPRYKIIEKRQSVAFWCNPISGHATLYWYQQILGQGPKLLIQFQNNGVVDDSQLPKDRFSAERLKGVDSTLKIQPAKLEDSAVYLCASSPPTPDTQYFGPGTRLTVL.

DNA for the CDR3: TGTGCCAGCAGTTTATCGATCCCCCCGGGACTCCACTACAATGAGCAGTTCTTC. Residues: CASSLSIPPGLHYNEQFF. This chain connects TRBV27 to TRBJ2-1, with D possibly matching TRBD2 (6 bases). The CDR3 is made up of 18 amino acids. V lost 0 bases and J 3 bases, leaving 18 bases between the germline ends. CDR1 is MNHEY, CDR2 SMNVEV, per germline (reference sequence).

About this clone itself: Other DNA sequences within the sample encode an identical CDR3. The chain employs TRBV6-4 and TRBJ1-6; TRBD1 matches 8 bases. The J segment lost 8 bases and the V segment lost 3 bases, leaving 0 bases of the junction unmatched. The CDR3 is made up of 13 amino acids. From germline, CDR1 is MRHNA and CDR2 SNTAGT. CDR3 in amino acids: CASSEDRDSPLHF. CDR3 coding DNA: TGTGCCAGCAGTGAGGACAGGGATTCACCCCTCCACTTT.

This chain joins TRBV24-1 and TRBJ1-5; D is uncertain. Looked up from germline, CDR1 is KGHDR and CDR2 is SFDVKD. V was cut by 4 bases and J by 0 bases, with 6 bases left in between. This CDR3 contains 14 residues. The CDR3 loop is CATSEINSNQPQHF. The CDR3 DNA reads as TGTGCCACCAGTGAAATCAATAGCAATCAGCCCCAGCATTTT.

This chain joins TRBV7-2 and TRBJ1-6, with 7 bases lining up with TRBD1. This CDR3 contains 16 residues. Germline-derived CDR1 and CDR2 are SGHTA and FQGNSA. The ends lost 3 bases at V and 5 bases at J; junction bases unmatched: 7. CDR3 DNA: TGTGCCAGCAGCTTTGCGGGACAGCCAAATAATTCACCCCTCCACTTT. This gives the protein CASSFAGQPNNSPLHF.

This clone was observed a single time. The CDR3 nucleotides are TGTGCCATCACTAGCGGGAGCCTGAGTGAGCAGTTCTTC. As protein: CAITSGSLSEQFF. The V gene is TRBV6-5, the J gene TRBJ2-1; 11 bases agree with TRBD2. CDR1 is MNHEY, CDR2 SVGAGI, per germline. J was trimmed by 9 bases and V by 10 bases; bases with no gene match: 8. This CDR3 contains 13 residues.

The genes are TRBV28 and TRBJ2-5; 9 bases line up with TRBD2. V gave up 4 bases and J gave up 5 bases; unmatched junction bases: 14. The germline V gene encodes CDR1 MDHEN and CDR2 SYDVKM. The CDR3 sequence is 17 residues long. Written as DNA, the CDR3 is TGTGCCAGCAGTTGGGGGGGTTGGCGGGAGGGCCGGGAGACCCAGTACTTC. Protein sequence: CASSWGGWREGRETQYF.

The V call is TRBV3-1 (or the pseudogene TRBV3-2), the J call TRBJ2-7, with D possibly matching TRBD2 (5 bases). Per the germline V gene, CDR1 is LGHDT and CDR2 is YNNKEL (reference sequence). The CDR3 loop spans 14 amino acids. V was shortened by 2 bases and J by 2 bases, with 10 bases between the two germline ends. For the CDR3, the DNA is TGTGCCAGCAGCCAAACAAACGGGGCCTACGAGCAGTACTTC. Translation: CASSQTNGAYEQYF.

The V call is TRBV7-9, the J call TRBJ1-4; 12 bases map to TRBD1. V shed 4 bases and J 7 bases; nucleotides not matched to a gene: 7. The CDR3 loop spans 16 amino acids. Germline V gives CDR1 SEHNR, CDR2 FQNEAQ (reference sequence). The CDR3 here is CASSSSRDRGREKLFF. CDR3 coding DNA: TGTGCCAGCAGCTCAAGCCGGGACAGGGGGCGTGAAAAACTGTTTTTT.

The J gene is TRBJ2-3, the V gene TRBV6-4; the match to TRBD2 covers 9 bases. The germline gives CDR1 MRHNA, CDR2 SNTAGT. This CDR3 has 15 residues. J lost 7 bases, V lost 1 base, and 6 bases had no gene match. Here the CDR3 reads CASSDLREGRNTQYF. The CDR3 coding sequence is TGTGCCAGCAGTGACTTGCGGGAGGGCCGGAATACGCAGTATTTT.

This clone was detected only once. V usage is TRBV7-9 and J usage is TRBJ2-3, with TRBD2 matching 8 bases. The CDR3 is 15 amino acids. V lost 6 bases and J lost 6; bases outside the gene matches: 11. Germline values: CDR1 SEHNR, CDR2 FQNEAQ (reference sequence). CDR3 amino acids: CASSPPGLGIDTQYF. DNA of the CDR3: TGTGCCAGCAGTCCACCGGGACTAGGTATTGATACGCAGTATTTT.

The genes are TRBV5-1 and TRBJ1-5; 8 positions agree with TRBD1. Germline V CDR1 and CDR2: SGHRS, YFSETQ. This CDR3 comprises 13 residues. The V segment lost 4 bases and the J segment 6 bases; nucleotides outside the gene matches: 3. The CDR3 coding sequence is TGCGCCAGCAGCATTACAGGGGGTCAGCCCCAGCATTTT. This codes for CASSITGGQPQHF. The full variable domain, in which reference TRBV5-1 and TRBJ1-5 provide the parts outside the CDR3, is KAGVTQTPRYLIKTRGQQVTLSCSPISGHRSVSWYQQTPGQGLQFLFEYFSETQRNKGNFPGRFSGRQFSNSRSEMNVSTLELGDSALYLCASSITGGQPQHFGDGTRLSIL.

V is TRBV5-4 and J is TRBJ2-2; 9 nucleotides agree with TRBD1. CDR1 and CDR2 (germline): SGHNT, YYREEE (reference sequence). The CDR3 length is 16 residues. J lost 1 base, V lost 4 bases, and 5 bases had no gene match. The CDR3 protein is CASSTSTGGNTGELFF. The CDR3, as DNA: TGTGCCAGCAGCACATCGACAGGGGGGAACACCGGGGAGCTGTTTTTT.

The rearrangement uses TRBV4-1 and TRBJ1-3; D is uncertain. CDR1 MGHRA and CDR2 YSYEKL come from the germline V gene. Trimming shortened V by 1 base and J by 0 bases, and 10 bases separated the two germline ends. The CDR3 is 16 residues long. The CDR3 is CASSQVSQASGNTIYF. In DNA, the CDR3 is TGCGCCAGCAGCCAAGTCTCGCAGGCCTCTGGAAACACCATATATTTT.

The CDR3 here is CASSVLAGVNEQFF. CDR3 sequence (DNA): TGCGCCAGCAGCGTACTAGCGGGAGTCAATGAGCAGTTCTTC. This chain connects TRBV5-1 to TRBJ2-1, with 11 bases lining up with TRBD2. This CDR3 spans 14 amino acids. Germline assignment: CDR1 SGHRS and CDR2 YFSETQ. With V trimmed by 4 bases and J by 6 bases, 3 bases remained unmatched.

The chain recombines TRBV5-1 with TRBJ2-3, with a weak D call TRBD1 (6 bases). Trimming took 0 bases from V and 0 from J, leaving 17 bases between them. The CDR3 runs to 18 residues. The germline gives CDR1 SGHRS, CDR2 YFSETQ. This CDR3 is CASSLVGQTQSSTDTQYF. The CDR3 nucleotides read TGCGCCAGCAGCTTGGTGGGACAAACACAGTCTAGCACAGATACGCAGTATTTT.

This clone was seen just once. V is TRBV7-3 and J is TRBJ2-3; the match to TRBD2 covers 12 bases. CDR3 length equals 17 residues. The germline V gene encodes CDR1 SGHTA and CDR2 FQGTGA. The junction had 5 bases not matched to a gene; V was cut back by 4 bases and J by 0 bases. CDR3 nucleotides: TGTGCCAGCAGCTCCTCAGGACTAGCGGGGAGCACAGATACGCAGTATTTT. Encoded protein: CASSSSGLAGSTDTQYF. The entire variable domain, with the rest obtained from reference TRBV7-3 and TRBJ2-3, is as follows: GAGVSQTPSNKVTEKGKYVELRCDPISGHTALYWYRQSLGQGPEFLIYFQGTGAADDSGLPNDRFFAVRPEGSVSTLKIQRTERGDSAVYLCASSSSGLAGSTDTQYFGPGTRLTVL.

The rearrangement joins TRBV2 to TRBJ2-7; D may be TRBD1 (7 bases). CDR1 is SNHLY, CDR2 FYNNEI, per germline. There are 15 residues in the CDR3. The V gene lost 3 bases and the J gene lost 6 bases, with 18 bases spanning the gap. The CDR3 sequence is CASSERRAGGGEQYF. Here the CDR3 DNA reads TGTGCCAGCAGTGAGAGACGGGCAGGGGGAGGCGAGCAGTACTTC. The entire variable domain, with the rest obtained from reference TRBV2 and TRBJ2-7, is as follows: EPEVTQTPSHQVTQMGQEVILRCVPISNHLYFYWYRQILGQKVEFLVSFYNNEISEKSEIFDDQFSVERPDGSNFTLKIRSTKLEDSAMYFCASSERRAGGGEQYFGPGTRLTVT.

The chain has TRBV3-1 (or the pseudogene TRBV3-2) and TRBJ2-5, with D perhaps TRBD2 (5 bases). This CDR3 spans 12 amino acids. Germline-derived CDR1 and CDR2 are LGHDT and YNNKEL (reference sequence). Trimming removed 0 bases at V and 9 bases at J, with 8 bases between. CDR3 loop: CASSQEGGPQYF. In DNA, the CDR3 is TGTGCCAGCAGCCAAGAAGGCGGGCCCCAGTACTTC.

The chain links TRBV12-3 or TRBV12-4 to TRBJ2-7; no reliable D call. This CDR3 has 12 amino acids. V was trimmed by 6 bases and J by 2 bases, leaving 8 bases between them. Written as DNA, the CDR3 is TGTGCCAGCAGCCAGCAGGCCTACGAGCAGTACTTC. Translation gives CASSQQAYEQYF.

The chain recombines TRBV24-1 with TRBJ1-3; D is uncertain. Between the trimmed V and J ends, which lost 4 bases and 0 bases, there was a span of 9 bases. Germline values: CDR1 KGHDR, CDR2 SFDVKD. CDR3 length equals 15 residues. CDR3 sequence reads: CATSEGSDSGNTIYF. In DNA, the CDR3 is TGTGCCACCAGTGAAGGCAGCGACTCTGGAAACACCATATATTTT.

This chain links TRBV27 with TRBJ2-7; a possible D gene is TRBD2 (5 bases). The germline CDR1 and CDR2 sequences are MNHEY and SMNVEV (reference sequence). V was pared by 4 bases and J by 3 bases, with 16 bases between. The CDR3 extends over 15 amino acids. For the CDR3, the DNA is TGTGCCAGCAGTTCCCTCCCGGACGGAGGCTACGAGCAGTACTTC. It encodes CASSSLPDGGYEQYF.

This rearrangement joins TRBV13 to TRBJ1-2; 9 bases map to TRBD1. J was trimmed by 0 bases and V by 7 bases; bases with no gene match: 6. Germline CDR1 and CDR2: PRHDT and FYEKMQ (reference sequence). The CDR3 covers 15 residues. CDR3 sequence reads: CASTTGGEANYGYTF. The CDR3 coding sequence is TGTGCCAGCACGACAGGGGGTGAAGCTAACTATGGCTACACCTTC. The full variable domain, in which reference TRBV13 and TRBJ1-2 provide the parts outside the CDR3, is AAGVIQSPRHLIKEKRETATLKCYPIPRHDTVYWYQQGPGQDPQFLISFYEKMQSDKGSIPDRFSAQQFSDYHSELNMSSLELGDSALYFCASTTGGEANYGYTFGSGTRLTVV.

This clone was seen a handful of times. This chain's CDR3 is CASSFRGIGRDTEAFF. The CDR3 coding sequence is TGTGCCAGCAGCTTTCGGGGGATCGGTAGAGACACTGAAGCTTTCTTT. V usage is TRBV5-6 and J usage is TRBJ1-1; perhaps TRBD1 as D (5 bases). Per the germline V gene, CDR1 is SGHDT and CDR2 is YYEEEE. Trimming took off 2 bases at V and 3 bases at J, with 17 bases between the two ends. CDR3 length: 16 amino acids.

This CDR3 is CAIKTGGSGNTIYF. CDR3 DNA: TGTGCCATCAAGACAGGGGGCTCTGGAAACACCATATATTTT. V and J are TRBV27 and TRBJ1-3; 9 bases are a match to TRBD1. CDR3 length: 14 residues. V lost 10 bases, J lost 0 bases, and 4 bases stayed unmatched. Germline CDR1 and CDR2: MNHEY and SMNVEV (reference sequence).

As for this clone: The same CDR3 also results from other DNA sequences found in this sample. The chain employs TRBV24-1 and TRBJ2-1; no clear D gene. There are 12 residues in the CDR3. Germline values: CDR1 KGHDR, CDR2 SFDVKD. Trimming took off 4 bases at V and 3 bases at J, with 3 bases between the two ends. The CDR3 is CATSDGYNEQFF. CDR3 in DNA: TGTGCCACCAGTGACGGCTACAATGAGCAGTTCTTC.

V and J are TRBV21-1 and TRBJ1-1; whether TRBD1, the table's D call, matches the DNA was not checked. TRBV21-1 is a listed pseudogene. The CDR3 is made up of 16 amino acids. The CDR3 region has the DNA TGTGCCAGCAGCGAGAGCAGGGGGCGTTGGAACACTGAAGCTTTCTTT. It yields the protein CASSESRGRWNTEAFF.

This clone was observed a single time. The chain recombines TRBV3-1 (or the pseudogene TRBV3-2) with TRBJ2-3; TRBD2 agrees at 7 bases. Germline CDR1 reads LGHDT; CDR2 reads YNNKEL (reference sequence). This CDR3 spans 18 amino acids. The V segment lost 0 bases and the J segment 2 bases; nucleotides outside the gene matches: 11. Here the CDR3 DNA reads TGTGCCAGCAGCCAAGAATTAGCTGGGGGGGTGAACACAGATACGCAGTATTTT. Amino acid sequence: CASSQELAGGVNTDTQYF.

In its sample, this clone was seen a few times. The chain has TRBV2 and TRBJ1-1, with D unclear. The CDR3 has 14 residues. The V end was cut by 10 bases, the J end by 0 bases, with 15 bases between. Per germline, CDR1 SNHLY and CDR2 FYNNEI. The CDR3 reads CATGRRMMNTEAFF. The DNA for the CDR3 is TGTGCCACTGGACGGAGGATGATGAACACTGAAGCTTTCTTT. The whole variable domain, remainder taken from reference TRBV2 and TRBJ1-1, is EPEVTQTPSHQVTQMGQEVILRCVPISNHLYFYWYRQILGQKVEFLVSFYNNEISEKSEIFDDQFSVERPDGSNFTLKIRSTKLEDSAMYFCATGRRMMNTEAFFGQGTRLTVV.